The 23 T cell receptor beta chains below all came from one sample that was sequenced in a study of cytomegalovirus exposure and HLA in healthy donors. The PCR had 60 Vbeta and 13 Jbeta primers. Only in-frame clones appear in the TCRdb table, and some are missing; sequencing was by immunoSEQ multiplex PCR. This table has 99,000 or so clones, roughly 80% appearing once. The sequenced sample consisted of PBMCs. The receptor set was obtained from a man in his fifties or sixties in good health and CMV-seropositive.

In this sample, this clone turned up once. V is TRBV7-9 and J is TRBJ1-1; tentative D call: TRBD1 (6 bases). The CDR3 is 16 residues long. V was clipped by 0 bases and J by 1 base, with 12 bases between them. Looked up from germline, CDR1 is SEHNR and CDR2 is FQNEAQ (reference sequence). The CDR3: CASSLADSFGNTEAFF. The CDR3 DNA follows: TGTGCCAGCAGCTTAGCGGACAGTTTTGGGAACACTGAAGCTTTCTTT.

This sequence joins TRBV5-6 and TRBJ1-6; TRBD1 might be the D (5 bases). The V gene's germline CDR1 is SGHDT and CDR2 YYEEEE. The CDR3 is 15 amino acids. The germline V and J ends were trimmed by 4 bases and 8 bases, with 16 bases remaining between them. CDR3 in DNA: TGTGCCAGCAGCAGTCAGACGTGGGGGGATTCACCCCTCCACTTT. Its translation is CASSSQTWGDSPLHF. Using reference TRBV5-6 and TRBJ1-6 for the parts outside the CDR3, the full variable domain is DAGVTQSPTHLIKTRGQQVTLRCSPKSGHDTVSWYQQALGQGPQFIFQYYEEEERQRGNFPDRFSGHQFPNYSSELNVNALLLGDSALYLCASSSQTWGDSPLHFGNGTRLTVT.

The count of this clone is one. The V and J genes are TRBV10-1 and TRBJ2-3; 7 nucleotides match TRBD2. V lost 0 bases and J lost 1; bases outside the gene matches: 1. CDR3 size: 15 residues. Looked up from germline, CDR1 is WNHNN and CDR2 is SYGVQD (reference sequence). The CDR3 loop reads CASSESRGGTDTQYF. CDR3 nucleotides: TGCGCCAGCAGTGAGTCCCGGGGGGGCACAGATACGCAGTATTTT.

This rearrangement joins TRBV6-1 to TRBJ1-2, with unresolved D. The length of the CDR3 is 14 residues. Trimming left V 6 bases short and J 3 bases short, with 14 bases between. Germline V gene sequence: CDR1 MNHNS, CDR2 SASEGT. In DNA form, the CDR3 reads TGTGCCAGCAGCTCGGAGCGGGGAGACTATGGCTACACCTTC. Translation gives CASSSERGDYGYTF.

The chain employs TRBV18 and TRBJ2-7; D ambiguous. Trimming shortened V by 1 base and J by 4 bases, and 8 bases separated the two germline ends. There are 13 residues in the CDR3. Germline V gene data show CDR1 as KGHSH and CDR2 as LQKENI. The CDR3 protein is CASSPLDKYEQYF. CDR3 bases: TGTGCCAGCTCACCACTTGACAAATACGAGCAGTACTTC.

This clone showed up just once. The CDR3, as DNA: TGTGCCATCAGTGACCGGGCTCGCGGGGGGCTTTTTGATACTGGGAATTCACCCCTCCACTTT. Its translation is CAISDRARGGLFDTGNSPLHF. The chain links TRBV10-3 to TRBJ1-6; maybe TRBD1 (6 bases). V lost 3 bases to trimming and J lost 7 bases, with 31 bases between them. The CDR3 totals 21 residues. Germline CDR1 is ENHRY and CDR2 is SYGVKD.

CDR3: CASSPGADLPQHF. The CDR3 DNA follows: TGTGCCAGCTCACCCGGCGCGGACTTGCCCCAGCATTTT. The chain recombines TRBV18 with TRBJ1-5, with D uncertain. V was clipped by 3 bases and J by 9 bases, with 12 bases between them. The CDR3 length is 13 residues. Germline assignment: CDR1 KGHSH and CDR2 LQKENI.

The chain has TRBV7-2 and TRBJ2-2, with TRBD2 identical over 13 bases. V dropped 5 bases and J dropped 4; count of bases not matched to a gene: 7. This CDR3 comprises 17 residues. Germline V gene data show CDR1 as SGHTA and CDR2 as FQGNSA. The CDR3 spells CASSPSGLAGTTGELFF. In nucleotides, the CDR3 is TGTGCCAGCAGCCCCTCGGGACTAGCGGGGACCACCGGGGAGCTGTTTTTT.

Regarding this clone: No conserved phenylalanine or tryptophan ends this CDR3, so it is likely a read error. The V and J genes are TRBV7-3 and TRBJ1-1, with 7 bases fitting TRBD1. The V and J ends lost 5 bases and 0 bases, in that order; junction bases with no gene match: 3. CDR3 size: 14 residues. CDR1 and CDR2 from the germline V gene are SGHTA and FQGTGA. CDR3 DNA: TGTGCCAGCAGCCTACAGGGGATGAACACTGAAGCTTTCCTT. Residues: CASSLQGMNTEAFL.

This rearrangement joins TRBV2 to TRBJ2-7; D remains unclear. The CDR3 totals 12 residues. Germline CDR1 SNHLY, CDR2 FYNNEI. V dropped 10 bases and J dropped 0 bases, with 10 bases sitting between them. Here the CDR3 reads CAKLTPSYEQYF. CDR3 nucleotide sequence: TGTGCCAAACTGACACCCTCCTACGAGCAGTACTTC.

The rearrangement links TRBV7-8 to TRBJ1-2; TRBD1 matches at 8 bases. Unmatched junction bases numbered 3, after V lost 6 bases and J lost 0 bases. CDR3 length equals 14 residues. The germline gives CDR1 SGHVS, CDR2 FQNEAQ. The CDR3 loop is CASSLTGANYGYTF. The DNA of the CDR3 is TGTGCCAGCAGTTTGACAGGGGCTAACTATGGCTACACCTTC.

V and J are TRBV18 and TRBJ1-3, with D possibly TRBD1 on 5 matching bases. The germline CDR1 and CDR2 sequences are KGHSH and LQKENI. The CDR3 runs 17 residues. V was cut by 1 base and J by 0 bases, with 13 bases left in between. CDR3 in amino acids: CASSPRALDNSGNTIYF. As DNA, the CDR3 is TGTGCCAGCTCACCACGTGCCCTGGACAACTCTGGAAACACCATATATTTT.

The genes are TRBV6-1 and TRBJ2-7; TRBD1 matches at 12 bases. The germline CDR1 and CDR2 sequences are MNHNS and SASEGT. The V segment lost 7 bases and the J segment 4 bases; nucleotides outside the gene matches: 5. The CDR3 contains 14 residues. CDR3 residues: CASTGTGGAYEQYF. The CDR3, as DNA: TGTGCCAGCACCGGGACAGGGGGCGCGTACGAGCAGTACTTC.

The chain carries TRBV5-1 and TRBJ2-5; 9 nucleotides line up with TRBD2. J gave up 5 bases and V 0 bases, and 5 bases lay outside the gene matches. This CDR3 is 15 amino acids long. From germline, CDR1 is SGHRS and CDR2 YFSETQ. The CDR3 sequence: CASSLVAGVVETQYF. CDR3 coding DNA: TGCGCCAGCAGCTTGGTAGCGGGGGTAGTGGAGACCCAGTACTTC. The variable domain in full, completed from reference TRBV5-1 and TRBJ2-5, reads KAGVTQTPRYLIKTRGQQVTLSCSPISGHRSVSWYQQTPGQGLQFLFEYFSETQRNKGNFPGRFSGRQFSNSRSEMNVSTLELGDSALYLCASSLVAGVVETQYFGPGTRLLVL.

The chain has TRBV2 and TRBJ2-7, with TRBD2 identical over 8 bases. Trimming took 6 bases from V and 3 from J; bases not matched to a gene: 10. Germline V gives CDR1 SNHLY, CDR2 FYNNEI. CDR3 size: 15 residues. CDR3 DNA sequence: TGTGCCAGCAGGATACTAGCGGAAAAGGGCTACGAGCAGTACTTC. It specifies CASRILAEKGYEQYF.

This chain links TRBV2 with TRBJ2-7; 9 nucleotides match TRBD1. The CDR3 runs 14 residues. Germline V gene sequence: CDR1 SNHLY, CDR2 FYNNEI. V was pared by 6 bases and J by 4 bases, with 7 bases of the junction left unmatched. The CDR3 nucleotides read TGTGCCAGCAGGTCGGGACAGGGTTTTTACGAGCAGTACTTC. Translated: CASRSGQGFYEQYF. Full variable domain (rest looked up from reference TRBV2 and TRBJ2-7): EPEVTQTPSHQVTQMGQEVILRCVPISNHLYFYWYRQILGQKVEFLVSFYNNEISEKSEIFDDQFSVERPDGSNFTLKIRSTKLEDSAMYFCASRSGQGFYEQYFGPGTRLTVT.

V usage is TRBV5-6 and J usage is TRBJ2-5; the match to TRBD2 covers 10 bases. V gave up 2 bases and J gave up 4 bases; unmatched junction bases: 8. Germline V gene lookup returns CDR1 SGHDT and CDR2 YYEEEE. The CDR3 is made up of 16 amino acids. This CDR3 is CASSLLAGGRGETQYF. In DNA, the CDR3 is TGTGCCAGCAGCTTATTAGCGGGGGGCCGAGGAGAGACCCAGTACTTC.

The genes are TRBV5-1 and TRBJ2-3; no clear D gene. Trimming pared 4 bases from V and 8 bases from J, leaving 14 bases between. This CDR3 has 13 amino acids. Germline V CDR1 and CDR2: SGHRS, YFSETQ. Here the CDR3 reads CASSSFELGTQYF. Written as DNA, the CDR3 is TGCGCCAGCAGCAGCTTTGAGCTAGGTACGCAGTATTTT.

CDR3 region: CASSFGGGLETQYF. Here the CDR3 DNA reads TGTGCCAGCAGCTTCGGAGGAGGTCTCGAGACCCAGTACTTC. The chain is built from TRBV5-6 and TRBJ2-5; D perhaps matches TRBD2 (5 bases). CDR3 length: 14 amino acids. Trimming pared 2 bases from V and 5 bases from J, leaving 13 bases between. Looked up from germline, CDR1 is SGHDT and CDR2 is YYEEEE.

This clone showed up just a few times. The V and J genes are TRBV6-6 and TRBJ1-4; perhaps TRBD1 as D (5 bases). The CDR3 totals 14 residues. CDR1 is MNHNY, CDR2 SVGAGI, per germline (reference sequence). Trimming cost V 5 bases and J 4 bases, with 11 bases left between them. CDR3 in DNA: TGTGCCAGCAGTACAACAGGATTTAATGAAAAACTGTTTTTT. This gives the protein CASSTTGFNEKLFF.

The chain links TRBV2 to TRBJ2-5, with D possibly being TRBD1 (5 bases). V lost 6 bases and J lost 5, with 19 bases in between. The CDR3 has 15 residues. The V gene's germline CDR1 is SNHLY and CDR2 FYNNEI. The CDR3 sequence: CASSHETVPRETQYF. The CDR3 DNA reads as TGTGCCAGCAGCCACGAGACAGTCCCCCGTGAGACCCAGTACTTC.

This clone came up once. The rearrangement links TRBV6-1 to TRBJ1-1; 7 bases fit TRBD1. V lost 6 bases and J lost 1; bases outside the gene matches: 8. In germline, CDR1 is MNHNS, CDR2 SASEGT. The CDR3 has 15 residues. In DNA form, the CDR3 reads TGTGCCAGCAGGGGACAGTTGAACCGGAACACTGAAGCTTTCTTT. Its translation is CASRGQLNRNTEAFF.

The CDR3: CSVASSLSDTQYF. The CDR3 DNA follows: TGCAGCGTCGCTAGCTCGCTCTCAGATACGCAGTATTTT. The chain links TRBV29-1 to TRBJ2-3; D might be TRBD2 (5 bases). V lost 6 bases and J lost 4, with 14 bases in between. Germline V lookup: CDR1 SQVTM, CDR2 ANQGSEA. CDR3 size: 13 residues.